One and the same sample provided the 28 T cell receptor beta chains below, sequenced in a study of blood T cell repertoires in COVID-19. Profiling relied on immunoSEQ multiplex PCR, and the TCRdb table lists in-frame clones only, not all of them. The sample records 52,000 or so clones, 75% to 85% being singletons. Sequencing was performed on peripheral blood. These receptors all stem from a man aged 40-49 years with acute or convalescent COVID-19.

The chain's CDR3 is CASSRGGTGDGNTIYF. The CDR3 nucleotides read TGTGCCAGCAGTAGAGGAGGGACAGGGGATGGAAACACCATATATTTT. This chain links TRBV27 with TRBJ1-3; TRBD1 matches 10 bases. After removal of 5 bases from V and 3 bases from J, the junction contained 7 bases not matched to a gene. The CDR3 extends over 16 amino acids. The V gene's germline CDR1 is MNHEY and CDR2 SMNVEV (reference sequence).

This clone was detected once. This chain joins TRBV6-5 and TRBJ1-3, with 10 bases matching TRBD1. Germline V lookup: CDR1 MNHEY, CDR2 SVGAGI. V shed 8 bases and J 2 bases; nucleotides not matched to a gene: 6. This CDR3 spans 15 amino acids. The CDR3 is CASLFGTGAGNTIYF. The CDR3 DNA follows: TGTGCCAGCCTGTTCGGGACAGGGGCTGGAAACACCATATATTTT.

The CDR3 DNA is TGTGCCAGCAGCTCCCTGGGCGGGGGGGCCAGAGAGCAGTACGTC. Translated, it gives CASSSLGGGAREQYV. The rearrangement uses TRBV11-2 and TRBJ2-7; 9 positions match TRBD2. The germline V gene encodes CDR1 SGHAT and CDR2 FQNNGV. The CDR3 loop spans 15 amino acids. The J segment lost 7 bases and the V segment lost 4 bases, leaving 11 bases of the junction unmatched.

This sequence joins TRBV19 and TRBJ2-5; D is perhaps TRBD2 (6 bases). Trimming took 7 bases from V and 5 from J, leaving 17 bases between them. In germline, CDR1 is LNHDA, CDR2 SQIVND (reference sequence). CDR3 length equals 14 residues. As DNA, the CDR3 is TGTGCCAGTACCCTAGGGAGCGGAGGGGAGACCCAGTACTTC. This translates into CASTLGSGGETQYF.

The genes are TRBV2 and TRBJ2-3; 7 bases align to TRBD1. The germline V gene encodes CDR1 SNHLY and CDR2 FYNNEI. The V segment lost 7 bases and the J segment 2 bases; nucleotides outside the gene matches: 6. The CDR3 contains 14 residues. CDR3 in amino acids: CASNRQGTTDTQYF. The CDR3, as DNA: TGTGCCAGCAACCGACAGGGTACCACAGATACGCAGTATTTT.

The chain employs TRBV5-4 and TRBJ1-1, with D possibly matching TRBD1 (5 bases). The CDR3 consists of 14 residues. Germline CDR1 reads SGHNT; CDR2 reads YYREEE (reference sequence). Trimming removed 0 bases from V and 3 bases from J, with 9 bases in between. The CDR3 nucleotides are TGTGCCAGCAGCTTGGTTCGGGGGGACACTGAAGCTTTCTTT. As protein: CASSLVRGDTEAFF.

This clone has a handful of counts. The V and J genes are TRBV7-2 and TRBJ2-7, with D possibly TRBD1 on 6 matching bases. The CDR3 runs 15 residues. CDR1 is SGHTA, CDR2 FQGNSA, per germline. The V gene lost 1 base and the J gene lost 3 bases, with 13 bases spanning the gap. The CDR3 loop is CASSLGGPPNYEQYF. DNA for the CDR3: TGTGCCAGCAGCTTAGGGGGGCCGCCCAACTACGAGCAGTACTTC.

V gene TRBV18 combines with J gene TRBJ2-1; D remains ambiguous. V lost 5 bases and J 4 bases, leaving 6 bases between the germline ends. CDR3 length equals 12 residues. The germline CDR1 and CDR2 sequences are KGHSH and LQKENI. The CDR3 DNA reads as TGTGCCAGCTCAACTCTATACAATGAGCAGTTCTTC. Residues: CASSTLYNEQFF.

The rearrangement links TRBV3-1 (or the pseudogene TRBV3-2) to TRBJ1-2; the match to TRBD1 covers 8 bases. Germline loops: CDR1 LGHDT, CDR2 YNNKEL (reference sequence). V was pared by 3 bases and J by 3 bases, with 6 bases of the junction left unmatched. The CDR3 has 15 amino acids. Here the CDR3 reads CASSQGTGIYYGYTF. The CDR3, as DNA: TGTGCCAGCAGCCAGGGGACAGGCATTTACTATGGCTACACCTTC.

The CDR3 sequence is CASSPRRDLSLYGYTF. The DNA for the CDR3 is TGTGCCAGCAGTCCTCGCCGGGACTTGTCCTTGTATGGCTACACCTTC. The J gene is TRBJ1-2, the V gene TRBV27; D perhaps matches TRBD1 (5 bases). Looked up from germline, CDR1 is MNHEY and CDR2 is SMNVEV (reference sequence). Trimming took off 5 bases at V and 5 bases at J, with 21 bases between the two ends. The CDR3 is made up of 16 amino acids.

This clone was found once. The chain combines TRBV6-5 with TRBJ1-2; tentative D call: TRBD1 (5 bases). The CDR3 spans 14 residues. The V gene's germline CDR1 is MNHEY and CDR2 SVGAGI. V was trimmed by 4 bases and J by 4 bases, leaving 13 bases between them. As DNA, the CDR3 is TGTGCCAGCAGTTCTCCGACAGTCGGCTATGGCTACACCTTC. Residues: CASSSPTVGYGYTF.

V is TRBV19 and J is TRBJ1-1, with 9 bases aligning to TRBD1. V gave up 3 bases and J gave up 6 bases; unmatched junction bases: 8. The germline CDR1 and CDR2 sequences are LNHDA and SQIVND (reference sequence). The CDR3 runs 15 residues. The CDR3 loop is CASSISGTGKAEAFF. The CDR3 DNA reads as TGTGCCAGTAGTATTTCAGGGACAGGGAAGGCTGAAGCTTTCTTT.

In its sample, this clone was seen a few times. The V and J genes are TRBV4-1 and TRBJ2-7; D unclear. Germline V gene data show CDR1 as MGHRA and CDR2 as YSYEKL. V lost 3 bases to trimming and J lost 0 bases, with 12 bases between them. The CDR3 loop spans 15 amino acids. The CDR3 DNA reads TGCGCCAGCAGCCATAGGTATCGGAGCTCCTACGAGCAGTACGTC. Its translation is CASSHRYRSSYEQYV.

The V and J genes are TRBV27 and TRBJ1-1, with D hard to call. V shed 7 bases and J shed 2 bases, with 20 bases lying between them. The CDR3 is 16 residues long. The germline CDR1 and CDR2 sequences are MNHEY and SMNVEV (reference sequence). The CDR3 region has the DNA TGTGCCAGCATCCGATGGGTTGACATGGGCAACACTGAAGCTTTCTTT. Encoded protein: CASIRWVDMGNTEAFF.

The V call is TRBV30, the J call TRBJ2-5; the match to TRBD2 covers 10 bases. The CDR3 has 17 amino acids. CDR1 is GTSNPN, CDR2 SVGIG, per germline (reference sequence). With 3 bases clipped from V and 2 bases from J, the junction kept 12 bases outside the gene matches. The CDR3 loop is CAWSLSRSGGRQETQYF. The CDR3, as DNA: TGTGCCTGGAGCCTCTCCCGTAGCGGGGGGCGACAAGAGACCCAGTACTTC. Complete variable domain (other parts from reference TRBV30 and TRBJ2-5): SQTIHQWPATLVQPVGSPLSLECTVEGTSNPNLYWYRQAAGRGLQLLFYSVGIGQISSEVPQNLSASRPQDRQFILSSKKLLLSDSGFYLCAWSLSRSGGRQETQYFGPGTRLLVL.

This rearrangement joins TRBV9 to TRBJ1-5; D gene ambiguous. V lost 3 bases and J 7 bases, leaving 11 bases between the germline ends. Germline assignment: CDR1 SGDLS and CDR2 YYNGEE. The CDR3 sequence is 13 residues long. CDR3 nucleotide sequence: TGTGCCAGCAGCGCCGGGGAAAGACAGCCCCAGCATTTT. This encodes CASSAGERQPQHF.

This clone was detected once. The CDR3 bases are TGCGCCAGCAGCTTGGGACAGTTTAACACCGGGGAGCTGTTTTTT. Its protein is CASSLGQFNTGELFF. The V and J genes are TRBV5-1 and TRBJ2-2, with TRBD1 as a possible D gene (5 bases). The germline V and J ends were trimmed by 0 bases and 2 bases, with 8 bases remaining between them. Looked up from germline, CDR1 is SGHRS and CDR2 is YFSETQ. This CDR3 comprises 15 residues. The variable domain in full, with the rest retrieved from reference TRBV5-1 and TRBJ2-2, is KAGVTQTPRYLIKTRGQQVTLSCSPISGHRSVSWYQQTPGQGLQFLFEYFSETQRNKGNFPGRFSGRQFSNSRSEMNVSTLELGDSALYLCASSLGQFNTGELFFGEGSRLTVL.

This chain joins TRBV27 and TRBJ1-6; 9 bases align to TRBD1. V was pared by 3 bases and J by 10 bases, with 7 bases of the junction left unmatched. This CDR3 is 15 amino acids long. Germline V gene lookup returns CDR1 MNHEY and CDR2 SMNVEV (reference sequence). The CDR3 reads CASSFLGQGKSPLHF. CDR3 in DNA: TGTGCCAGCAGTTTCCTAGGACAGGGGAAATCACCCCTCCACTTT.

This chain's CDR3 is CASSLGLLNRGLEQYF. CDR3 DNA sequence: TGTGCCAGCAGCTTGGGTCTTTTGAACAGGGGCCTCGAGCAGTACTTC. The rearrangement joins TRBV5-6 to TRBJ2-7, with 7 nucleotides matching TRBD1. Unmatched junction bases numbered 12, after V lost 0 bases and J lost 6 bases. CDR3 size: 16 residues. Germline CDR1 reads SGHDT; CDR2 reads YYEEEE.

The chain links TRBV7-6 to TRBJ2-3; tentative D call: TRBD1 (6 bases). The CDR3 contains 15 residues. V lost 7 bases and J lost 5, with 19 bases in between. Germline CDR1 reads SGHVS; CDR2 reads FNYEAQ. CDR3 in amino acids: CASTASPGAQDTQYF. The CDR3, as DNA: TGTGCCAGCACCGCGTCCCCAGGGGCTCAAGATACGCAGTATTTT.

This chain connects TRBV6-1 to TRBJ1-1; tentative D call: TRBD1 (5 bases). CDR1 is MNHNS and CDR2 is SASEGT in the germline V gene. The CDR3 sequence is 16 residues long. V was cut by 3 bases and J by 2 bases, with 16 bases left in between. The CDR3 sequence is CASSDVWRGGNTEAFF. Written as DNA, the CDR3 is TGTGCCAGCAGTGATGTGTGGAGGGGAGGCAACACTGAAGCTTTCTTT.

This sequence joins TRBV9 and TRBJ2-7, with D possibly matching TRBD2 (6 bases). The CDR3 loop spans 14 amino acids. CDR1 and CDR2 from the germline V gene are SGDLS and YYNGEE. The V end lost 3 bases, the J end lost 2 bases, and 12 bases lay between the germline ends. Here the CDR3 DNA reads TGTGCCAGCAGCGCCGGGGGTAGGACCTACGAGCAGTACTTC. It encodes CASSAGGRTYEQYF.

The chain employs TRBV14 and TRBJ1-6; D gene ambiguous. The CDR3 totals 14 residues. Trimming removed 1 base at V and 7 bases at J, with 8 bases between. Germline loops: CDR1 SGHDN, CDR2 FVKESK. The CDR3 nucleotides are TGTGCCAGCAGCCAAGGGACTAGAAATTCACCCCTCCACTTT. Translated, it gives CASSQGTRNSPLHF.

This clone was observed a handful of times. The rearrangement links TRBV5-1 to TRBJ2-7; 8 positions agree with TRBD1. V trimming: 1 base; J trimming: 6 bases; junction bases outside the gene matches: 6. CDR1 and CDR2 from the germline V gene are SGHRS and YFSETQ. CDR3 size: 14 residues. Written as DNA, the CDR3 is TGCGCCAGCAGCTTGTCGGCAGGGGGCGGCGAGCAGTACGTC. Encoded protein: CASSLSAGGGEQYV.

The chain combines TRBV3-1 (or the pseudogene TRBV3-2) with TRBJ2-2; D is ambiguous. Trimming cost V 1 base and J 1 base, with 22 bases left between them. Germline assignment: CDR1 LGHDT and CDR2 YNNKEL (reference sequence). There are 20 residues in the CDR3. CDR3: CASSQVLYSQNRQNTGELFF. Here the CDR3 DNA reads TGTGCCAGCAGCCAAGTCTTGTACAGCCAAAACCGTCAGAACACCGGGGAGCTGTTTTTT.

CDR3 coding DNA: TGTGCCAGCACCGGACAGGGTAGGGTGTTTTTT. Translating gives CASTGQGRVFF. V usage is TRBV28 and J usage is TRBJ2-2; TRBD1 agrees at 8 bases. Germline V gives CDR1 MDHEN, CDR2 SYDVKM. The CDR3 loop spans 11 amino acids. Unmatched junction bases numbered 7, after V lost 7 bases and J lost 15 bases. The variable domain in full, completed from reference TRBV28 and TRBJ2-2, reads DVKVTQSSRYLVKRTGEKVFLECVQDMDHENMFWYRQDPGLGLRLIYFSYDVKMKEKGDIPEGYSVSREKKERFSLILESASTNQTSMYLCASTGQGRVFFGEGSRLTVL.

CDR3 region: CASSNGGETDTQYF. Written as DNA, the CDR3 is TGTGCCAGCAGTAACGGGGGGGAAACAGATACGCAGTATTTT. This chain links TRBV6-5 with TRBJ2-3, with TRBD2 identical over 8 bases. Losses at the gene ends were 5 bases for V and 3 bases for J; bases not matched to a gene: 4. The CDR3 has 14 residues. In germline, CDR1 is MNHEY, CDR2 SVGAGI.

This clone was observed a handful of times. This chain uses TRBV29-1 with TRBJ2-7; 9 positions match TRBD2. V lost 1 base, J lost 3 bases, and 7 bases stayed unmatched. The germline V gene encodes CDR1 SQVTM and CDR2 ANQGSEA. The CDR3 runs 15 residues. The CDR3 DNA sequence: TGCAGCGTTGAAGTTATAGTTAGCGGGAGCTACGAGCAGTACTTC. Residues: CSVEVIVSGSYEQYF.